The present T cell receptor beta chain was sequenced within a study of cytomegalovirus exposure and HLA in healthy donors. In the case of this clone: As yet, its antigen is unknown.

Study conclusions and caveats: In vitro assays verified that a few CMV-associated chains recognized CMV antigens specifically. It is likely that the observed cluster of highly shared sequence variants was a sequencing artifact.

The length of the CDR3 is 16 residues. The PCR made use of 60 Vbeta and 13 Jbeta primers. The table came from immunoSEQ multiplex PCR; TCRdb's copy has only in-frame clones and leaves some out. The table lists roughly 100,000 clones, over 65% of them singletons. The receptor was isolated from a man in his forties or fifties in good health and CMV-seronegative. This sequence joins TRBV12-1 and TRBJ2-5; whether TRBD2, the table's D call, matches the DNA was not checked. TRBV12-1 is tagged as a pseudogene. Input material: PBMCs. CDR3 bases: TGTGCCAGCAGCTTTCCCCTATCAGCGGATCAAGAGACCCAGTACTTC. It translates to CASSFPLSADQETQYF.